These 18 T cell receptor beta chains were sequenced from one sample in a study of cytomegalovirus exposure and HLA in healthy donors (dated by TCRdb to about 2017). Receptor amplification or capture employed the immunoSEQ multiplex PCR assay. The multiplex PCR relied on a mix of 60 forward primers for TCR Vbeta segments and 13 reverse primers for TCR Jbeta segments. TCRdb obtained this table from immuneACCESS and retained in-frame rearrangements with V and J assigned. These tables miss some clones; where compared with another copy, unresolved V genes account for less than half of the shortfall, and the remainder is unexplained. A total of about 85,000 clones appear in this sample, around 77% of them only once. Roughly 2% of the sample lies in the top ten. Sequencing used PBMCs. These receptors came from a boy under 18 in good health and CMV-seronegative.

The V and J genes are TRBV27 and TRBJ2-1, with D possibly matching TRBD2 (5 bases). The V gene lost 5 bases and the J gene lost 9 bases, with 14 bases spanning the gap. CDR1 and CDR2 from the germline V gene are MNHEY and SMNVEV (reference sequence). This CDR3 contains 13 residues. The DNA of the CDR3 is TGTGCCAGCAGTCTCGGGGAGAGAACTGAGCAGTTCTTC. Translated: CASSLGERTEQFF.

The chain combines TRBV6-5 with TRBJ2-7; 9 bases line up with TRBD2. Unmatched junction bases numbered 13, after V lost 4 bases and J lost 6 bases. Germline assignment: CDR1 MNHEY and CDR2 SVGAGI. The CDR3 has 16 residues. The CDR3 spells CASSSYLAGGSVEQYF. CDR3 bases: TGTGCCAGCAGTTCCTATCTGGCGGGAGGGTCGGTCGAGCAGTACTTC.

The CDR3 loop is CASSTNPATNEKLFF. The CDR3 bases are TGTGCCAGCAGCACAAATCCTGCAACTAATGAAAAACTGTTTTTT. V usage is TRBV9 and J usage is TRBJ1-4; unclear D gene. Per germline, CDR1 SGDLS and CDR2 YYNGEE. The CDR3 is made up of 15 amino acids. The V and J ends lost 4 bases and 0 bases respectively, with 10 bases between them.

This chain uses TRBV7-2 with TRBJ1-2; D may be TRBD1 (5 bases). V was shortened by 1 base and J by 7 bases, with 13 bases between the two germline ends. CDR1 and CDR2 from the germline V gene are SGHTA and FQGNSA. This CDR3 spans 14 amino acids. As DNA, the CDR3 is TGTGCCAGCAGCTTAGATGGGGCTCTAACTGGCTACACCTTC. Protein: CASSLDGALTGYTF.

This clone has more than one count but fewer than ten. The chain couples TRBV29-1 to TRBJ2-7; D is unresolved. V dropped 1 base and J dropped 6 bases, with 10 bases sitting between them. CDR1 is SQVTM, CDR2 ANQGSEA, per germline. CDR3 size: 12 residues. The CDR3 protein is CSVEGPRSEQYF. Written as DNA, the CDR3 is TGCAGCGTTGAAGGGCCCAGGTCCGAGCAGTACTTC.

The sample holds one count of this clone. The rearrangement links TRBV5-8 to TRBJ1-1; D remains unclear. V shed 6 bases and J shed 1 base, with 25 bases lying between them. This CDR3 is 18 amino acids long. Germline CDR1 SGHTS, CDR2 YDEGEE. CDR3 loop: CASTLSHRGSRKNTEAFF. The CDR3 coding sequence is TGTGCCAGCACCCTATCCCACCGCGGTTCGCGGAAGAACACTGAAGCTTTCTTT.

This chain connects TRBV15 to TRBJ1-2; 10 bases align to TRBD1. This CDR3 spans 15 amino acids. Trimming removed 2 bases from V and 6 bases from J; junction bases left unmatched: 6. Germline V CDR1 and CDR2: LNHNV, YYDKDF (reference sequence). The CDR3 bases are TGTGCCACCAGCAGAAGACAGGGGGCGGAAGATGGCTACACCTTC. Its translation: CATSRRQGAEDGYTF.

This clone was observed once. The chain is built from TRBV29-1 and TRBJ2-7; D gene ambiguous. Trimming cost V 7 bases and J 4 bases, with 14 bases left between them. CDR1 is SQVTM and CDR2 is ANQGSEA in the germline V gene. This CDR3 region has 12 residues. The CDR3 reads CSATDNQYEQYF. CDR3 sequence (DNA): TGCAGCGCAACAGATAACCAATACGAGCAGTACTTC.

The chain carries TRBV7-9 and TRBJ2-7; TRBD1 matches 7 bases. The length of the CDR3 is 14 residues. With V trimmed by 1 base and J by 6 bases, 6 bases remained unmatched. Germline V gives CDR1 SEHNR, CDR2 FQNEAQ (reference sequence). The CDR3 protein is CASSLEGTATEQYF. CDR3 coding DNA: TGTGCCAGCAGCTTAGAAGGGACAGCCACCGAGCAGTACTTC.

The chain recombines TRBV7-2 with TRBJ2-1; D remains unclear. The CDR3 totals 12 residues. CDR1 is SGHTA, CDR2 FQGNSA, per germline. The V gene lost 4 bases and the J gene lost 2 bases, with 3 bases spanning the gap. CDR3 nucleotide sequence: TGTGCCAGCAGCTCTACCTACAATGAGCAGTTCTTC. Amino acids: CASSSTYNEQFF.

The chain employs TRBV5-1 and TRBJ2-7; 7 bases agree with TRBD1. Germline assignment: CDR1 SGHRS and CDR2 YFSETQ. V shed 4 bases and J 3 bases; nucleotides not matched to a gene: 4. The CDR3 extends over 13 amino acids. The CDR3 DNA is TGCGCCAGCAGCGCGCGACAGGGCTACGAGCAGTACTTC. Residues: CASSARQGYEQYF.

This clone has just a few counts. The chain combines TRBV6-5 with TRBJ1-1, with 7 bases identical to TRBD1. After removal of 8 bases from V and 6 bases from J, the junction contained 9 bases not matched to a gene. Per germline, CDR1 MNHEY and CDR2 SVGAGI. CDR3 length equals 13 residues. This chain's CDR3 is CASSPTGLSEAFF. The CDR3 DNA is TGTGCCAGCTCCCCGACAGGGTTGTCTGAAGCTTTCTTT.

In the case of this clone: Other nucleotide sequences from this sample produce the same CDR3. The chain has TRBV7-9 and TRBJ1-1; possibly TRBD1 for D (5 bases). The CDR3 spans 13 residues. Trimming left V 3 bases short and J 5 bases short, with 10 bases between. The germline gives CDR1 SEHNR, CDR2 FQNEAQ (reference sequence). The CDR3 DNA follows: TGTGCCAGCAGCTTGGCAGGGCGAACTGAAGCTTTCTTT. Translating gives CASSLAGRTEAFF. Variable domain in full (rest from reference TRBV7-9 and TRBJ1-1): DTGVSQNPRHKITKRGQNVTFRCDPISEHNRLYWYRQTLGQGPEFLTYFQNEAQLEKSRLLSDRFSAERPKGSFSTLEIQRTEQGDSAMYLCASSLAGRTEAFFGQGTRLTVV.

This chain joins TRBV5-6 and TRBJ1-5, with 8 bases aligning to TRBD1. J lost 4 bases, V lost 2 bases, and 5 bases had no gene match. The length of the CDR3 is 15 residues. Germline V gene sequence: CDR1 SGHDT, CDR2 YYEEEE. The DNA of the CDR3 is TGTGCCAGCAGCTTTCGGGACAGGAGGAATCAGCCCCAGCATTTT. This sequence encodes CASSFRDRRNQPQHF.

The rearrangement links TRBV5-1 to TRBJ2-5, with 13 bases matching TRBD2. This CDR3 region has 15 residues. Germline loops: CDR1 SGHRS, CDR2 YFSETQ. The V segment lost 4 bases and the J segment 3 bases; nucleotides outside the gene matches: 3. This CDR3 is CASSHGLAGEETQYF. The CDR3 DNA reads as TGCGCCAGCAGCCATGGACTAGCGGGAGAAGAGACCCAGTACTTC.

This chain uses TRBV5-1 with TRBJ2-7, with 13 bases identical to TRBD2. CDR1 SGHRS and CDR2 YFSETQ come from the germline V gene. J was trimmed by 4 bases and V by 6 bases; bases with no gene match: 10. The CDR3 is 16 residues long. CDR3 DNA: TGCGCCAGCACAGGACTAGCGGGAGCGAAAAGGTACGAGCAGTACTTC. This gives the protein CASTGLAGAKRYEQYF.

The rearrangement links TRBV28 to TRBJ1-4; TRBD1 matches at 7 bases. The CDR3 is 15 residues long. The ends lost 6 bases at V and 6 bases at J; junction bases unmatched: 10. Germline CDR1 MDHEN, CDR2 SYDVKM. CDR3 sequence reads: CASRRPGTAHEKLFF. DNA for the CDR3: TGTGCCAGCAGGCGTCCCGGGACAGCCCATGAAAAACTGTTTTTT.

CDR3 DNA sequence: TGTGCCAGCAGCGTATACGGGGGCACTGAAGCTTTCTTT. It codes for CASSVYGGTEAFF. The V and J genes are TRBV9 and TRBJ1-1; a weak D match, TRBD1 (5 bases). V was cut by 1 base and J by 4 bases, with 8 bases left in between. The germline CDR1 and CDR2 sequences are SGDLS and YYNGEE. The CDR3 runs to 13 residues.